This T cell receptor beta chain came from a study of graft-versus-host responses after intestinal transplantation. Study-wide context: Following induction with anti-thymocyte globulin, all recipients were given tacrolimus and steroids for two to three years. Study-wide points: Peak circulating GvH clone levels tracked with early post-transplant HvG declines.

TCRdb's copy holds only in-frame clones and misses some; the assay was immunoSEQ multiplex PCR. The repertoire holds over 55,000 clones, 90% seen once, with approximately 1.3% in the top ten. With regard to this clone: The antigen remains unidentified.

CDR1 is MGHRA and CDR2 is YSYEKL in the germline V gene. The CDR3 sequence is 15 residues long. V lost 5 bases, J lost 0 bases, and 5 bases stayed unmatched. The sample was unstimulated CD8+ T cells sorted from spleen or lymph node cells, taken before intestinal transplant. The genes are TRBV4-1 and TRBJ1-1; 8 bases agree with TRBD1. This receptor was obtained from a human donor who received an intestinal transplant. CDR3 residues: CASSVPGQVNTEAFF. In DNA form, the CDR3 reads TGCGCCAGCAGCGTCCCGGGACAGGTGAACACTGAAGCTTTCTTT.